This T cell receptor (beta chain) is from a study of OX40 agonist ivuxolimab in advanced cancers. Study as a whole: Prior therapy, whether anti-PD-1, anti-PD-L1 or anti-CTLA-4, was allowed, and roughly 40% had some.

The V and J ends lost 3 bases and 1 base respectively, with 10 bases between them. The CDR3 has 15 amino acids. Germline CDR1 LNHDA, CDR2 SQIVND (reference sequence). TCRdb keeps only in-frame clones here, not all; method: immunoSEQ multiplex PCR. Of 28,000 or so clones listed, 80% to 90% are singletons. Sequenced here: CD4+ or CD8+ T cells sorted from blood, sampled in a trial of the OX40 agonist ivuxolimab. This chain links TRBV19 with TRBJ1-3; D is ambiguous. The TCR comes from an adult with an advanced solid tumor such as melanoma, head and neck, liver or kidney cancer. CDR3 sequence: CASSIGGWSGNTIYF. The CDR3 nucleotides read TGTGCCAGTAGTATTGGCGGCTGGTCTGGAAACACCATATATTTT.